This T cell receptor (beta chain) was captured in a study of shared clonotypes between healthy human individuals. General observations from the study: Clonotype sharing among donors likely depends on sequencing depth. The low donor count limited represented genetic and exposure-history diversity.

The length of the CDR3 is 14 residues. Per the germline V gene, CDR1 is MGHRA and CDR2 is YSYEKL. The germline V and J ends were trimmed by 1 base and 5 bases, with 11 bases remaining between them. An assay was performed, and its level was deep. In the sorted-subset replicate PCRs, approximately 200 ng DNA, 25,000 to 30,000 T cell genomes, was used. Method: immunoSEQ multiplex PCR; TCRdb's copy keeps in-frame clones and lacks some. The table lists about 680,000 clones, 92% of them singletons. Terminally differentiated effector memory CD45RA+ cells were excluded by CCR7 positive selection of CD45RO-negative cells. In regard to this clone: What it binds is unknown. The same CDR3 can be traced to other DNA sequences in this sample.

What was sequenced was naive CD8+ T cells sorted from blood. The J gene is TRBJ1-1, the V gene TRBV4-1, with a weak D call TRBD1 (6 bases). The clonotype was recovered from a man aged 25-45 years in good health. For the CDR3, the DNA is TGCGCCAGCAGCCAAGTTGGAGGGGGAACTGAAGCTTTCTTT. This codes for CASSQVGGGTEAFF.